The text below deals with one T cell receptor beta chain. Its antigen remains unknown. The investigators collected lesional scalp punch biopsies and peripheral blood from alopecia areata patients. The sample is drawn from a study of CD8+ T cells in alopecia areata. Study overall: Each of the treated patients was given oral tofacitinib, 5 to 10 mg twice daily, for moderate-to-severe alopecia areata. Tofacitinib was given for 6 to 18 months, then stopped for 6 months.

It was cDNA, reverse transcribed from extracted RNA, that served as the sequencing template. Sequenced by immunoSEQ multiplex PCR; TCRdb stores in-frame clones only, minus some. The sample lists around 140,000 clones, about nine tenths occurring once. General study findings and limits: Lesional scalp displayed greater clonality than normal scalp, most notably in alopecia totalis/universalis.

Specimen: CD8+ T cells sorted from blood, collected at week 0. This clonotype originated in a human donor with alopecia areata.

The CDR3 sequence: CASSITGANVLTF. CDR3 DNA sequence: TGTGCCAGCAGTATCACCGGGGCCAACGTCCTGACTTTC. The chain employs TRBV6-5 and TRBJ2-6; the D is unclear. Germline V lookup: CDR1 MNHEY, CDR2 SVGAGI. V was shortened by 5 bases and J by 4 bases, with 6 bases between the two germline ends. This CDR3 is 13 amino acids long.